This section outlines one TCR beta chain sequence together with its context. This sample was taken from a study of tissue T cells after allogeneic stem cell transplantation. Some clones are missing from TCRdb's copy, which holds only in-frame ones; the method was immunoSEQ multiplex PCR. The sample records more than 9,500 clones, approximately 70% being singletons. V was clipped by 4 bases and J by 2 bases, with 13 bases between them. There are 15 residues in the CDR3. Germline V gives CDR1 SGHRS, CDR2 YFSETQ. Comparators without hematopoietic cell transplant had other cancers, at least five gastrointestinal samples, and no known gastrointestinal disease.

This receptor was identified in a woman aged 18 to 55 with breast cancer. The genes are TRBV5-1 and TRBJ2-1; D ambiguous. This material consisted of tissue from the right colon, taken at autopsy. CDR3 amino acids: CASSPQVGPYNEQFF. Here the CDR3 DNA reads TGCGCCAGCAGCCCTCAGGTGGGCCCCTACAATGAGCAGTTCTTC. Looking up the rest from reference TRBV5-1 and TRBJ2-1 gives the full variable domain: KAGVTQTPRYLIKTRGQQVTLSCSPISGHRSVSWYQQTPGQGLQFLFEYFSETQRNKGNFPGRFSGRQFSNSRSEMNVSTLELGDSALYLCASSPQVGPYNEQFFGPGTRLTVL.